The 18 T cell receptor beta chains given below trace back to one sample, sequenced in a study of blood T cell repertoires in COVID-19. The data were produced by immunoSEQ multiplex PCR, yet TCRdb's version contains in-frame clones alone and is incomplete. The sample lists about 33,000 clones; 78% were seen once. Input material: peripheral blood. The source of these receptors is an elderly man with acute or convalescent COVID-19.

The V call is TRBV5-1, the J call TRBJ2-3; a possible D gene is TRBD1 (5 bases). In germline, CDR1 is SGHRS, CDR2 YFSETQ. V was shortened by 1 base and J by 5 bases, with 11 bases between the two germline ends. The CDR3 is made up of 14 amino acids. CDR3: CASSLSQGGDTQYF. CDR3 coding DNA: TGCGCCAGCAGCTTGTCCCAGGGTGGAGATACGCAGTATTTT.

This chain links TRBV7-3 with TRBJ2-1; 11 nucleotides align to TRBD2. From germline, CDR1 is SGHTA and CDR2 FQGTGA. CDR3 length: 16 amino acids. The J segment lost 7 bases and the V segment lost 5 bases, leaving 10 bases of the junction unmatched. DNA for the CDR3: TGTGCCAGCAGCCCTGATAGCGGGGGGGCCTGGAATGAGCAGTTCTTC. Translating gives CASSPDSGGAWNEQFF. The complete variable domain, with remaining parts taken from reference TRBV7-3 and TRBJ2-1, reads GAGVSQTPSNKVTEKGKYVELRCDPISGHTALYWYRQSLGQGPEFLIYFQGTGAADDSGLPNDRFFAVRPEGSVSTLKIQRTERGDSAVYLCASSPDSGGAWNEQFFGPGTRLTVL.

The chain links TRBV19 to TRBJ2-7, with 7 nucleotides matching TRBD1. V shed 4 bases and J 2 bases; nucleotides not matched to a gene: 14. The CDR3 is 17 residues long. Germline V CDR1 and CDR2: LNHDA, SQIVND (reference sequence). CDR3 residues: CASSTGGYRGGTYEQYF. CDR3 nucleotide sequence: TGTGCCAGTAGTACGGGCGGCTACAGGGGTGGGACCTACGAGCAGTACTTC.

This clone turned up a few times. The chain combines TRBV4-2 with TRBJ1-3; 7 nucleotides align to TRBD1. There are 16 residues in the CDR3. The V gene's germline CDR1 is LGHNA and CDR2 YNFKEQ. Trimming cost V 0 bases and J 6 bases; bases outside gene matches: 8. The CDR3 loop reads CASSQDLDRAKNTIYF. CDR3 in DNA: TGTGCCAGCAGCCAAGACCTCGACAGGGCGAAAAACACCATATATTTT.

For the CDR3, the DNA is TGTGCTAGTGGTCCCGGACAGGAGGAGGAAAAACTGTTTTTT. Translated: CASGPGQEEEKLFF. V is TRBV12-5 and J is TRBJ1-4; 7 nucleotides agree with TRBD1. The germline CDR1 and CDR2 sequences are LGHNT and FRNRAP. CDR3 length: 14 residues. V trimming: 5 bases; J trimming: 8 bases; junction bases outside the gene matches: 8.

This clone was seen a single time. The V and J genes are TRBV15 and TRBJ1-3; TRBD1 agrees at 9 bases. CDR3 length: 16 residues. Germline V gives CDR1 LNHNV, CDR2 YYDKDF (reference sequence). J was trimmed by 2 bases and V by 3 bases; bases with no gene match: 5. Written as DNA, the CDR3 is TGTGCCACCAGCAGGGGTGGGGACAGGGCTGGAAACACCATATATTTT. Its translation: CATSRGGDRAGNTIYF.

The V and J genes are TRBV19 and TRBJ2-4; D gene uncertain. Germline CDR1 and CDR2: LNHDA and SQIVND (reference sequence). With 3 bases removed from V and 2 bases from J, the gap between germline ends came to 5 bases. CDR3 length: 13 amino acids. CDR3 amino acids: CASSISTKNIQYF. DNA of the CDR3: TGTGCCAGTAGTATTAGTACCAAAAACATTCAGTACTTC.

The CDR3, as DNA: TGTGCCAGCAGTTTCGCAGGGGGCTACGAGCAGTACTTC. Residues: CASSFAGGYEQYF. The rearrangement joins TRBV27 to TRBJ2-7; 7 nucleotides agree with TRBD1. CDR3 length equals 13 residues. After removal of 3 bases from V and 3 bases from J, the junction contained 2 bases not matched to a gene. Per germline, CDR1 MNHEY and CDR2 SMNVEV (reference sequence).

The CDR3 loop is CASSLDPIGNTGELFF. CDR3 DNA: TGCGCCAGCAGCTTGGACCCCATCGGGAACACCGGGGAGCTGTTTTTT. The chain joins TRBV5-1 to TRBJ2-2; D is unclear. CDR1 SGHRS and CDR2 YFSETQ come from the germline V gene. Trimming cost V 0 bases and J 1 base, with 10 bases left between them. This CDR3 region has 16 residues.

This chain joins TRBV5-1 and TRBJ1-3; a possible D gene is TRBD1 (6 bases). The V end lost 2 bases, the J end lost 2 bases, and 17 bases lay between the germline ends. Germline CDR1 reads SGHRS; CDR2 reads YFSETQ. There are 17 residues in the CDR3. CDR3 nucleotide sequence: TGCGCCAGCAGCTTCGACCGCCTGGGGGCAGCTGGAAACACCATATATTTT. It is translated as CASSFDRLGAAGNTIYF.

The chain employs TRBV5-1 and TRBJ1-3, with D perhaps TRBD1 (6 bases). Germline V CDR1 and CDR2: SGHRS, YFSETQ. CDR3 length equals 15 residues. The ends were cut back, 6 bases at V and 4 bases at J, with 17 bases in the middle. CDR3 coding DNA: TGCGCCAGCACCCGGGGGGCTTCGGGCGGAAACACCATATATTTT. Encoded protein: CASTRGASGGNTIYF.

In this sample, this clone turned up a few times. The chain couples TRBV5-6 to TRBJ2-6, with TRBD1 matching over 7 bases. The ends lost 4 bases at V and 12 bases at J; junction bases unmatched: 7. This CDR3 spans 13 amino acids. Germline V gene data show CDR1 as SGHDT and CDR2 as YYEEEE. CDR3 protein: CASSLRQGAVLTF. Here the CDR3 DNA reads TGTGCCAGCAGCCTCCGACAGGGCGCCGTCCTGACTTTC.

V is TRBV6-5 and J is TRBJ2-3, with TRBD2 identical over 7 bases. V shed 5 bases and J 4 bases; nucleotides not matched to a gene: 9. CDR1 and CDR2 (germline): MNHEY, SVGAGI. CDR3 length: 15 amino acids. The CDR3 loop reads CASSPGTTIADTQYF. As DNA, the CDR3 is TGTGCCAGCAGTCCGGGGACTACAATCGCAGATACGCAGTATTTT.

V is TRBV5-6 and J is TRBJ2-2; D is possibly TRBD1 (7 bases). The V end was cut by 9 bases, the J end by 3 bases, with 15 bases between. This CDR3 comprises 14 residues. CDR1 is SGHDT and CDR2 is YYEEEE in the germline V gene. CDR3 amino acids: CATSRGEYTGELFF. The DNA for the CDR3 is TGTGCCACCTCCAGGGGGGAATACACCGGGGAGCTGTTTTTT.

In its sample, this clone was seen once. This chain joins TRBV20-1 and TRBJ1-1, with a weak D call TRBD1 (5 bases). Germline V gene lookup returns CDR1 DFQATT and CDR2 SNEGSKA (reference sequence). V shed 3 bases and J shed 4 bases, with 12 bases lying between them. This CDR3 comprises 13 residues. The DNA for the CDR3 is TGCAGTGCTAGTACCCGCCAGGGCACTGAAGCTTTCTTT. Its protein is CSASTRQGTEAFF.

The rearrangement joins TRBV14 to TRBJ1-2; D possibly corresponds to TRBD1 (6 bases). This CDR3 comprises 13 residues. V lost 4 bases and J 1 base, leaving 7 bases between the germline ends. Germline V gene data show CDR1 as SGHDN and CDR2 as FVKESK. CDR3 nucleotides: TGTGCCAGCAGCCGGGACATTAACTATGGCTACACCTTC. It is translated as CASSRDINYGYTF. Using reference TRBV14 and TRBJ1-2 for the parts outside the CDR3, the full variable domain is EAGVTQFPSHSVIEKGQTVTLRCDPISGHDNLYWYRRVMGKEIKFLLHFVKESKQDESGMPNNRFLAERTGGTYSTLKVQPAELEDSGVYFCASSRDINYGYTFGSGTRLTVV.

J is TRBJ1-2 and V is TRBV6-5; possible D gene TRBD1, 6 bases. CDR1 is MNHEY, CDR2 SVGAGI, per germline. CDR3 size: 12 residues. Trimming took 8 bases from V and 4 from J, leaving 11 bases between them. CDR3 DNA sequence: TGTGCCAGCCGACAGGTCGGCTATGGCTACACCTTC. This translates into CASRQVGYGYTF.

The chain employs TRBV7-9 and TRBJ2-5; 7 bases are shared with TRBD1. This CDR3 region has 15 residues. Germline V gene data show CDR1 as SEHNR and CDR2 as FQNEAQ (reference sequence). Trimming took 5 bases from V and 2 from J; bases not matched to a gene: 8. The CDR3 loop reads CASSPPGQSQETQYF. As DNA, the CDR3 is TGTGCCAGCAGCCCTCCGGGACAGTCTCAAGAGACCCAGTACTTC. Together with reference TRBV7-9 and TRBJ2-5, the CDR3 gives the full variable domain: DTGVSQNPRHKITKRGQNVTFRCDPISEHNRLYWYRQTLGQGPEFLTYFQNEAQLEKSRLLSDRFSAERPKGSFSTLEIQRTEQGDSAMYLCASSPPGQSQETQYFGPGTRLLVL.